This entry describes one T cell receptor beta chain. These data are taken from a study of response to subunit inactivated influenza vaccine. Via MiXCR, TCRdb re-called the RT-PCR reads, giving one row per CDR3 protein. Altogether hundreds of thousands of distinct CDR3 sequences are present, about an eighth being singletons, with the ten largest covering 9.5% to 13%. The source is a man in his fifties who received an inactivated influenza vaccine. The sequenced sample was PBMCs from blood, obtained on the day of vaccination.

The CDR3 region is CASSLRRISNQPQHF. The CDR3 nucleotides are TGTGCCAGCAGCTTACGCCGGATTAGCAATCAGCCCCAGCATTTT. The chain links TRBV7-8 to TRBJ1-5; unclear D gene. CDR1 is SGHVS, CDR2 FQNEAQ, per germline. The CDR3 spans 15 residues. V was clipped by 2 bases and J by 0 bases, with 8 bases between them.